The 13 T cell receptor beta chains in this list originate from one sample, sequenced in a study of T cell responses to AZD1222 COVID-19 vaccine. The protocol was immunoSEQ multiplex PCR, while the TCRdb copy is restricted to in-frame clones and leaves out a portion. This sample has tens of thousands of clones, with around four fifths found just once. The specimen was peripheral blood, collected on day 0 of AZD1222 vaccination. These receptors all stem from an adult in good health.

This clone was counted once. This rearrangement joins TRBV11-3 to TRBJ1-1, with unresolved D. The V end lost 5 bases, the J end lost 8 bases, and 18 bases lay between the germline ends. The CDR3 spans 14 residues. Germline V CDR1 and CDR2: SGHNT, YENEEA. The CDR3 region has the DNA TGTGCCAGCAGCCGTCACTCCGGTGGCGGCGAAGCTTTCTTT. This translates into CASSRHSGGGEAFF.

The rearrangement links TRBV12-3 or TRBV12-4 to TRBJ1-1; D not certain. V lost 7 bases, J lost 7 bases, and 10 bases lay in between. The CDR3 totals 11 residues. CDR3 DNA: TGTGCCAGCACCGCACGCGGTGAAGCTTTCTTT. This sequence encodes CASTARGEAFF.

V and J are TRBV5-1 and TRBJ2-3; 9 positions agree with TRBD2. Germline trimming cut 5 bases from V and 1 base from J; bases unmatched to any gene: 8. CDR1 and CDR2 from the germline V gene are SGHRS and YFSETQ. This CDR3 contains 16 residues. The CDR3 nucleotides read TGCGCCAGCAGTTTTCAGCGGGGGGTAGGCACAGATACGCAGTATTTT. Its protein is CASSFQRGVGTDTQYF.

This sequence joins TRBV7-9 and TRBJ1-1, with 9 nucleotides matching TRBD1. CDR1 SEHNR and CDR2 FQNEAQ come from the germline V gene (reference sequence). This CDR3 region has 18 residues. Trimming cost V 1 base and J 3 bases; bases outside gene matches: 12. CDR3 sequence: CASSLGPLTGGRDTEAFF. The CDR3 nucleotides read TGTGCCAGCAGCTTAGGGCCTTTAACAGGGGGCAGGGACACTGAAGCTTTCTTT.

The V gene is TRBV19, the J gene TRBJ2-7; D ambiguous. CDR3 length: 13 amino acids. CDR1 LNHDA and CDR2 SQIVND come from the germline V gene (reference sequence). V was pared by 6 bases and J by 2 bases, with 11 bases between. The CDR3 bases are TGTGCCAGTAGCGGAGCAGTCGCCTACGAGCAGTACTTC. Protein sequence: CASSGAVAYEQYF.

This clone showed up just a few times. The gene calls are TRBV27 and TRBJ1-4; 7 bases line up with TRBD1. The germline CDR1 and CDR2 sequences are MNHEY and SMNVEV (reference sequence). The CDR3 consists of 15 residues. The V gene end was trimmed by 1 base and the J gene end by 8 bases; junction bases not matched to a gene: 7. CDR3 in amino acids: CASSLLGRGEEKLFF. DNA of the CDR3: TGTGCCAGCAGTTTATTGGGCAGGGGGGAAGAAAAACTGTTTTTT.

The V and J genes are TRBV7-8 and TRBJ1-2, with TRBD1 matching 8 bases. Trimming cost V 1 base and J 0 bases; bases outside gene matches: 4. CDR1 and CDR2 from the germline V gene are SGHVS and FQNEAQ. The CDR3 is 16 amino acids. The CDR3 nucleotides are TGTGCCAGCAGCTTAGGGACAGGGTCATCTAACTATGGCTACACCTTC. Translation: CASSLGTGSSNYGYTF.

This sequence joins TRBV3-1 (or the pseudogene TRBV3-2) and TRBJ2-2; D is undetermined. Germline V gene sequence: CDR1 LGHDT, CDR2 YNNKEL (reference sequence). The CDR3 runs to 12 residues. The ends were cut back, 4 bases at V and 7 bases at J, with 7 bases in the middle. CDR3 loop: CASSPFGGELFF. As DNA, the CDR3 is TGTGCCAGCAGCCCCTTCGGCGGGGAGCTGTTTTTT.

This chain joins TRBV9 and TRBJ2-1; 9 nucleotides line up with TRBD2. The V and J ends lost 7 bases and 3 bases, in that order; junction bases with no gene match: 8. This CDR3 spans 15 amino acids. Germline V gene sequence: CDR1 SGDLS, CDR2 YYNGEE. The CDR3 sequence: CASSLAGTYYNEQFF. Here the CDR3 DNA reads TGTGCCAGCTCCCTAGCGGGAACCTACTACAATGAGCAGTTCTTC.

The V gene is TRBV3-1 (or the pseudogene TRBV3-2), the J gene TRBJ2-5; D might be TRBD1 or TRBD2, each matching 7 bases. V gave up 1 base and J gave up 2 bases, with 14 bases separating them. CDR3 length: 16 amino acids. CDR1 is LGHDT, CDR2 YNNKEL, per germline (reference sequence). In DNA, the CDR3 is TGTGCCAGCAGCCAAGGAGCAGCGGGACAGCAAGAGACCCAGTACTTC. Translating it yields CASSQGAAGQQETQYF.

As DNA, the CDR3 is TGTGCCACCAGTCCCCCGACAGAAGATTACGGAAACACCATATATTTT. Protein product: CATSPPTEDYGNTIYF. The chain joins TRBV24-1 to TRBJ1-3, with D perhaps TRBD1 (5 bases). CDR1 is KGHDR, CDR2 SFDVKD, per germline. Between the trimmed V and J ends, which lost 6 bases and 4 bases, there was a span of 18 bases. The CDR3 spans 16 residues.

The chain uses TRBV2 and TRBJ2-3, with 9 bases matching TRBD2. Germline loops: CDR1 SNHLY, CDR2 FYNNEI. V trimming: 7 bases; J trimming: 2 bases; junction bases outside the gene matches: 4. The CDR3 extends over 14 amino acids. The CDR3 sequence is CASKLAGSTDTQYF. The CDR3 DNA follows: TGTGCCAGCAAACTAGCGGGCTCCACAGATACGCAGTATTTT.

The chain uses TRBV6-5 and TRBJ1-6; D ambiguous. Germline V CDR1 and CDR2: MNHEY, SVGAGI. The length of the CDR3 is 14 residues. The ends were cut back, 6 bases at V and 0 bases at J, with 6 bases in the middle. The CDR3 here is CASRRSSYNSPLHF. DNA for the CDR3: TGTGCCAGCAGGAGAAGCTCCTATAATTCACCCCTCCACTTT.